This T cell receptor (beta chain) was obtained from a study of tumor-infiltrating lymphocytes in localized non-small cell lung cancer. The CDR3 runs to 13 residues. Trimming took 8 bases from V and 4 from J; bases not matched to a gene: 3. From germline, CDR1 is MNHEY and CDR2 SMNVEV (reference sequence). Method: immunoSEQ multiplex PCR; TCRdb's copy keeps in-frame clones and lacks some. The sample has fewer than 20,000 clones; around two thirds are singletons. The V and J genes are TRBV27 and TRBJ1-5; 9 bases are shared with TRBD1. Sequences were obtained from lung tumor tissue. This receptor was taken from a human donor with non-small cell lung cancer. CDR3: CASRDRVNQPQHF. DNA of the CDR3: TGTGCCAGCCGGGACAGGGTAAATCAGCCCCAGCATTTT.